The 11 T cell receptor beta chains in this list originate from one sample, sequenced in a study of CD8 T cells in Susac syndrome. An amount of RNA that ranged from roughly 0.5 to 1 ug was reverse transcribed with random hexamers. TCRdb analysed the immunoSEQ multiplex PCR reads with MiXCR anew, one entry per CDR3 protein. The table shows about 140,000 distinct CDR3 sequences, with approximately 95% occurring only once. The specimen sequenced was CD8+ T cells from PBMCs. Receptor source: a human donor with Susac syndrome.

This clonotype was recorded only once. The chain is built from TRBV6-6 and TRBJ2-1, with D unclear. The germline CDR1 and CDR2 sequences are MNHNY and SVGAGI (reference sequence). V dropped 0 bases and J dropped 9 bases, with 6 bases sitting between them. The CDR3 extends over 12 amino acids. DNA for the CDR3: TGTGCCAGCAGTTACTCGAATCCTGAGCAGTTCTTC. Translated, it gives CASSYSNPEQFF.

This rearrangement joins TRBV27 to TRBJ2-2; tentatively, D is TRBD1 or TRBD2 (5 bases each). Germline V CDR1 and CDR2: MNHEY, SMNVEV (reference sequence). Trimming took 5 bases from V and 5 from J, leaving 15 bases between them. The CDR3 totals 15 residues. The CDR3 DNA reads as TGTGCCAGCAGTCGAGGGGAACTTATGACCGGGGAGCTGTTTTTT. Amino acids: CASSRGELMTGELFF.

The CDR3 here is CASSLPSYSNTGANVLTF. Written as DNA, the CDR3 is TGTGCCAGCAGTTTACCCTCGTACAGTAACACTGGGGCCAACGTCCTGACTTTC. The chain has TRBV28 and TRBJ2-6; D not certain. The CDR3 runs to 18 residues. Germline loops: CDR1 MDHEN, CDR2 SYDVKM. The V end was cut by 2 bases, the J end by 2 bases, with 16 bases between. The full variable domain, rest sourced from reference TRBV28 and TRBJ2-6, is DVKVTQSSRYLVKRTGEKVFLECVQDMDHENMFWYRQDPGLGLRLIYFSYDVKMKEKGDIPEGYSVSREKKERFSLILESASTNQTSMYLCASSLPSYSNTGANVLTFGAGSRLTVL.

Concerning this clonotype itself: It is unclear where the CDR3 begins or ends on the DNA, so no DNA is shown, and the CDR3 is as TCRdb lists it. The rearrangement uses TRBV13 and TRBJ1-5; TRBD1 is the table's D call, not checked against the DNA. CDR1 is PRHDT and CDR2 is FYEKMQ in the germline V gene (reference sequence). The CDR3 is 14 amino acids long, termini counted. The CDR3 sequence: CASNFGPGNQPQHF.

This clonotype was seen once. V and J are TRBV7-3 and TRBJ2-7; 11 bases map to TRBD1. The V segment lost 4 bases and the J segment 7 bases; nucleotides outside the gene matches: 6. Germline V gene lookup returns CDR1 SGHTA and CDR2 FQGTGA. The CDR3 is made up of 14 amino acids. CDR3 amino acids: CASSWTGGAGEQYF. CDR3 coding DNA: TGTGCCAGCAGCTGGACAGGGGGCGCGGGGGAGCAGTACTTC.

The V gene is TRBV9, the J gene TRBJ1-5; 10 bases agree with TRBD1. This CDR3 comprises 15 residues. Germline V lookup: CDR1 SGDLS, CDR2 YYNGEE. Trimming took 4 bases from V and 3 from J; bases not matched to a gene: 4. The CDR3 DNA is TGTGCCAGCAGCCCGGGGACAGGGGTCAATCAGCCCCAGCATTTT. This gives the protein CASSPGTGVNQPQHF.

This rearrangement joins TRBV5-4 to TRBJ2-1; D unclear. This CDR3 spans 13 amino acids. Germline CDR1 and CDR2: SGHNT and YYREEE (reference sequence). The V end lost 1 base, the J end lost 9 bases, and 11 bases lay between the germline ends. CDR3 DNA: TGTGCCAGCAGCTTGTATGTCTCTCGTGAGCAGTTCTTC. Its protein is CASSLYVSREQFF.

V is TRBV9 and J is TRBJ2-1, with 9 bases that match TRBD1. There are 14 residues in the CDR3. V gave up 1 base and J gave up 6 bases; unmatched junction bases: 2. The germline V gene has CDR1 SGDLS and CDR2 YYNGEE. CDR3 nucleotides: TGTGCCAGCAGCGTAACGGACAGGGGCAATGAGCAGTTCTTC. Translation gives CASSVTDRGNEQFF.

This chain connects TRBV4-2 to TRBJ2-1; D not resolved. This CDR3 comprises 12 residues. With 3 bases removed from V and 10 bases from J, the gap between germline ends came to 10 bases. The germline CDR1 and CDR2 sequences are LGHNA and YNFKEQ. CDR3 DNA sequence: TGTGCCAGCAGCCACCCGGGTGGCGAGCAGTTCTTC. Its translation is CASSHPGGEQFF.

CDR3 amino acids: CASSESRGPNPEAFF. The CDR3 region has the DNA TGCGCCAGCAGTGAGTCGAGGGGCCCAAACCCTGAAGCTTTCTTT. V and J are TRBV10-2 and TRBJ1-1; D may be TRBD1 (5 bases). The germline V gene has CDR1 WSHSY and CDR2 SAAADI. Trimming took 0 bases from V and 6 from J, leaving 14 bases between them. This CDR3 has 15 amino acids.

The chain employs TRBV5-1 and TRBJ1-1; 8 bases fit TRBD1. The CDR3 spans 13 residues. V lost 2 bases, J lost 6 bases, and 3 bases stayed unmatched. Germline loops: CDR1 SGHRS, CDR2 YFSETQ. The CDR3 bases are TGCGCCAGCAGCTTCACAGGGGGAGCTGAAGCTTTCTTT. It specifies CASSFTGGAEAFF. The variable domain in full, completed from reference TRBV5-1 and TRBJ1-1, reads KAGVTQTPRYLIKTRGQQVTLSCSPISGHRSVSWYQQTPGQGLQFLFEYFSETQRNKGNFPGRFSGRQFSNSRSEMNVSTLELGDSALYLCASSFTGGAEAFFGQGTRLTVV.